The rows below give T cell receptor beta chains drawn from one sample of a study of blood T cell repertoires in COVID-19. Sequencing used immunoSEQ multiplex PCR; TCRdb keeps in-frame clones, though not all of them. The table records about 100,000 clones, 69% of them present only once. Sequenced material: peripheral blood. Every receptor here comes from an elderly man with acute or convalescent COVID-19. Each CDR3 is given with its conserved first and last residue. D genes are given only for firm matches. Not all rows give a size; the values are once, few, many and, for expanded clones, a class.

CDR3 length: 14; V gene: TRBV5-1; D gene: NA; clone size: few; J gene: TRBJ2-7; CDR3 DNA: TGCGCCAGCAGCCTCGACAGCGTAAACTACGAGCAGTACTTC; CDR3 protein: CASSLDSVNYEQYF
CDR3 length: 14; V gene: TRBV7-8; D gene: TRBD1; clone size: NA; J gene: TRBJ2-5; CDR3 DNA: TGTGCCAGCAGCCCAAGGGGGCGGCAAGAGACCCAGTACTTC; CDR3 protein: CASSPRGRQETQYF
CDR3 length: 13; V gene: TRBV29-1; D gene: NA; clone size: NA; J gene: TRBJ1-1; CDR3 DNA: TGCAGCGTTGGGCAGGGGAAGTTCACTGAAGCTTTCTTT; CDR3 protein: CSVGQGKFTEAFF
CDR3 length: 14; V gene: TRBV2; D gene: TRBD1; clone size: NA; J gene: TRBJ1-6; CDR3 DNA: TGTGCCAGCAGGATACAGGGGCTCGGTTCACCCCTCCACTTT; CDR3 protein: CASRIQGLGSPLHF
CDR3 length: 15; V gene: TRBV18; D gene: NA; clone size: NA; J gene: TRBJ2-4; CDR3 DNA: TGTGCCAGCTCACCGGGGGGGCTAGCCAAAAACATTCAGTACTTC; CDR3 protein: CASSPGGLAKNIQYF
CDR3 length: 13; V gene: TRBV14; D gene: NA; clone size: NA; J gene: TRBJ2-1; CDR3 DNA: TGTGCCAGCAGCCAATCGCAAGGACTAGGGGGGTTCTTC; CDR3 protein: CASSQSQGLGGFF
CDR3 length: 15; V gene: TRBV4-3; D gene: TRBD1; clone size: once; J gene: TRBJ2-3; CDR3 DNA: TGCGCCAGCAGCCTAGCGGACAGGGGCACAGATACGCAGTATTTT; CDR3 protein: CASSLADRGTDTQYF
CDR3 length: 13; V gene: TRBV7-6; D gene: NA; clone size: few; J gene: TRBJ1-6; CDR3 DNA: TGTGCCAGCAGCCACAGGACCGATTCACCCCTCCACTTT; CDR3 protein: CASSHRTDSPLHF
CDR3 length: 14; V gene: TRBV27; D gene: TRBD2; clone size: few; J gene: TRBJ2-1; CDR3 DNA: TGTGCCAGCAGGACTAGCGGGAGGAAGAATGAGCAGTTCTTC; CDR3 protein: CASRTSGRKNEQFF
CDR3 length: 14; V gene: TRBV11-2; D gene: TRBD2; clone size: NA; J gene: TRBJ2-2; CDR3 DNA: TGTGCCGGTCTATCTAGCGGGAACACCGGGGAGCTGTTTTTT; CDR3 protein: CAGLSSGNTGELFF
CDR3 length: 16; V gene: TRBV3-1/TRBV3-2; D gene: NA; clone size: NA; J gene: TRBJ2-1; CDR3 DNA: TGTGCCAGCAGCCCTCGAGATAGCGGTTTACTAAATGAGCAGTTCTTC; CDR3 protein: CASSPRDSGLLNEQFF
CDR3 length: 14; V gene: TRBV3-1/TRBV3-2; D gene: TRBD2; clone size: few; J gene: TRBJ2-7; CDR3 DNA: TGTGCCAGCAGCCCGATCGGACTAGCGGGCGAGCAGTACTTC; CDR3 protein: CASSPIGLAGEQYF
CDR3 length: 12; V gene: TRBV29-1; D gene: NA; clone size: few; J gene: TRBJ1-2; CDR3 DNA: TGCAGCGTTGATATAGGGTCGGGGGGCTACACCTTC; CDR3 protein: CSVDIGSGGYTF
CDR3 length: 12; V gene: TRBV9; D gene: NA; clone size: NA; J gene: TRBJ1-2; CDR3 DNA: TGTGCCAGCAGCCAAGTGGAGTCTGGCTACACCTTC; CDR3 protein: CASSQVESGYTF
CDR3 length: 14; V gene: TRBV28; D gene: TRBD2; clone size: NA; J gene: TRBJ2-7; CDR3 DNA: TGTGCCAGCAGTTGGGGACTAGCTGAATACGAGCAGTACTTC; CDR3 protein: CASSWGLAEYEQYF
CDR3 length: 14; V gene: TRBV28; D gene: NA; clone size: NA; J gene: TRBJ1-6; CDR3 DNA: TGTGCCACCGCCGAGAGCTCCTATAATTCACCCCTCCACTTT; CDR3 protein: CATAESSYNSPLHF
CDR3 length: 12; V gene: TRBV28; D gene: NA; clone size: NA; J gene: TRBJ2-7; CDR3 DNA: TGTGCCAGCAATGTAGGGCCGGGGGAGCAGTACTTC; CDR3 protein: CASNVGPGEQYF
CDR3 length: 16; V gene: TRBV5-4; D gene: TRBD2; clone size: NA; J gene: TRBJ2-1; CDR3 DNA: TGTGCCAGCAGCTTGGATAGCGGGACCTCCTACAATGAGCAGTTCTTC; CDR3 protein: CASSLDSGTSYNEQFF
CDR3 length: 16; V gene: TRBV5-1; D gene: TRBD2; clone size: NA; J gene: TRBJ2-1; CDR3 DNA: TGCGCCAGCAGCTTGCAAGCGGGAGATAAGTACAATGAGCAGTTCTTC; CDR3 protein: CASSLQAGDKYNEQFF
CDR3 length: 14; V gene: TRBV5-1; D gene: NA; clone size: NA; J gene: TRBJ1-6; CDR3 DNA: TGCGCCAGCAGCTTGGTCCCGCGGGACTCACCCCTCCACTTT; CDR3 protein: CASSLVPRDSPLHF
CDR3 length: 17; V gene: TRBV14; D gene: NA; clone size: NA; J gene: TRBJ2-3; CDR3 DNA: TGTGCCAGCAGCCCTTTCGTTTCAACCGCCCAGACAGATACGCAGTATTTT; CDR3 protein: CASSPFVSTAQTDTQYF
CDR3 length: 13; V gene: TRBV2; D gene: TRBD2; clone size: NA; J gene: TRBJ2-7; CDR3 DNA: TGTGCCAGCAGTGTTAGCGGGAGTGGCGAGCAGTACTTC; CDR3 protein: CASSVSGSGEQYF
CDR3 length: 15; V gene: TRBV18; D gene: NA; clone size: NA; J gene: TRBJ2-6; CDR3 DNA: TGTGCCAGCTCACCACGGGGAGCTGGGGCCAACGTCCTGACTTTC; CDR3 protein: CASSPRGAGANVLTF
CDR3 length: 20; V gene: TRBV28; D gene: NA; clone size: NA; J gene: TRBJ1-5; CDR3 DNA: TGTGCCAGCAGTTTCCTTCGACTGCCTTTGGAAGGGGCTATCAATCAGCCCCAGCATTTT; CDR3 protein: CASSFLRLPLEGAINQPQHF
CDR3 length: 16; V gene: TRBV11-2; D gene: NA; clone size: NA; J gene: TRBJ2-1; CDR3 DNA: TGTGCCAGCAGCTTAGCAAGCGCCTACTCCTACAATGAGCAGTTCTTC; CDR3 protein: CASSLASAYSYNEQFF
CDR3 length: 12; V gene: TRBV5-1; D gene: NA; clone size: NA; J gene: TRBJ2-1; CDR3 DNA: TGCGCCAGCAGCAATCACCTCGGTGAGCAGTTCTTC; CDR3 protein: CASSNHLGEQFF
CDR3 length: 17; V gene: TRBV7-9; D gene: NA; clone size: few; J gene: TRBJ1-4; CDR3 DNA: TGTGCCAGCAGCTCCACGGGCGGGGGGACGAAGGGTGAAAAACTGTTTTTT; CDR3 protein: CASSSTGGGTKGEKLFF
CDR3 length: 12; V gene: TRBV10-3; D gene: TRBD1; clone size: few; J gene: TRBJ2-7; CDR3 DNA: TGTGCCATCAGCTCACAGGGGGACGAGCAGTACTTC; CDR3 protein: CAISSQGDEQYF
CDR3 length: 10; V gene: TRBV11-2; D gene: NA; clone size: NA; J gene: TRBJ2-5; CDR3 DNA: TGTGCCACCCTACAAGAGACCCAGTACTTC; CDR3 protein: CATLQETQYF
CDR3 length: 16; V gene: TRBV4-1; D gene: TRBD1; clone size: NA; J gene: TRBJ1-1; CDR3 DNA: TGCGCCAGCAGCCAAGAGACAGGGTATTTGTTCACTGAAGCTTTCTTT; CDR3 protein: CASSQETGYLFTEAFF
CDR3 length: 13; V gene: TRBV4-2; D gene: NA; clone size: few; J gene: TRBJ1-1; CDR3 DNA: TGTGCCAGTCGTGGGGAGAGATTCACTGAAGCTTTCTTT; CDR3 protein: CASRGERFTEAFF
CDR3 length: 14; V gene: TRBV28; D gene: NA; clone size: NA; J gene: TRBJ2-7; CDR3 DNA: TGTGCCAGCAGAAACCCCGGTCGGGTCAACGAGCAGTACTTC; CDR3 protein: CASRNPGRVNEQYF
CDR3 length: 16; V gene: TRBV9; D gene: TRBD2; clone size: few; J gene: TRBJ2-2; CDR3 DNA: TGTGCCAGCAGCCTCCGGACTAGCGGGGGCACCGGGGAGCTGTTTTTT; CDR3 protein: CASSLRTSGGTGELFF
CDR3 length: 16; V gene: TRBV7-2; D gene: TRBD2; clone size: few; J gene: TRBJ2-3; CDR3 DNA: TGTGCCAGCAGCTTAGGGGATCTAGCGGGGAGAGTGAGGGAGTATTTT; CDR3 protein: CASSLGDLAGRVREYF
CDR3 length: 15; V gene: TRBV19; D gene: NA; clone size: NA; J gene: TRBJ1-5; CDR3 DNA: TGTGCCAGTAGTGCGACCCCTAGGAGCAATCAGCCCCAGCATTTT; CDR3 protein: CASSATPRSNQPQHF
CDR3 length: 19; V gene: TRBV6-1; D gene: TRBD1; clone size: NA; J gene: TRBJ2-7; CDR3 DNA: TGTGCCAGCAGTGAATTGGACAGGGGGCCTAGCGGGGCTCCCTACGAGCAGTACTTC; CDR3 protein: CASSELDRGPSGAPYEQYF
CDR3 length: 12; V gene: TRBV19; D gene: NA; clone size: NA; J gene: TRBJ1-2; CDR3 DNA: TGTGCCAGTAGTATGACTTCGTATGGCTACACCTTC; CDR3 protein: CASSMTSYGYTF
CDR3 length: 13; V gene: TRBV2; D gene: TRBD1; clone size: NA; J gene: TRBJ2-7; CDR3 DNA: TGTGCCAGCAGGCTCTTGACAGGGAACGAGCAGTACTTC; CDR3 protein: CASRLLTGNEQYF
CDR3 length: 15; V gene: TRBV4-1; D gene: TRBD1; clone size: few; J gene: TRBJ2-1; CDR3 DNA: TGCGCCAGCAGCCAAGGTCGGACAGGCTACAATGAGCAGTTCTTC; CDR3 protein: CASSQGRTGYNEQFF
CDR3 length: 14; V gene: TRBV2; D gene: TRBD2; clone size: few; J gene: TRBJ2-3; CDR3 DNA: TGTGCCAGCAGCCGCCTAGCGGGAGATGATACGCAGTATTTT; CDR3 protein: CASSRLAGDDTQYF
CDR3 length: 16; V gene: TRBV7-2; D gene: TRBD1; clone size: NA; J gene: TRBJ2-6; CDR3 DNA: TGTGCCAGCAGCAAACGAACAGGGGCTGGGGCCAACGTCCTGACTTTC; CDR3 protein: CASSKRTGAGANVLTF
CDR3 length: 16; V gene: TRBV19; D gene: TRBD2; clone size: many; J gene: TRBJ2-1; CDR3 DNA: TGTGCCAGTAGTCTCCGACTAGCTAGCTCCTACAATGAGCAGTTCTTC; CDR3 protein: CASSLRLASSYNEQFF
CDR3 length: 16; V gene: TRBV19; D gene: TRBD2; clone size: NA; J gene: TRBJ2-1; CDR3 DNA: TGTGCCAGTAGTGTACAAGCGGGAGGTTCCTACAATGAGCAGTTCTTC; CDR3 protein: CASSVQAGGSYNEQFF